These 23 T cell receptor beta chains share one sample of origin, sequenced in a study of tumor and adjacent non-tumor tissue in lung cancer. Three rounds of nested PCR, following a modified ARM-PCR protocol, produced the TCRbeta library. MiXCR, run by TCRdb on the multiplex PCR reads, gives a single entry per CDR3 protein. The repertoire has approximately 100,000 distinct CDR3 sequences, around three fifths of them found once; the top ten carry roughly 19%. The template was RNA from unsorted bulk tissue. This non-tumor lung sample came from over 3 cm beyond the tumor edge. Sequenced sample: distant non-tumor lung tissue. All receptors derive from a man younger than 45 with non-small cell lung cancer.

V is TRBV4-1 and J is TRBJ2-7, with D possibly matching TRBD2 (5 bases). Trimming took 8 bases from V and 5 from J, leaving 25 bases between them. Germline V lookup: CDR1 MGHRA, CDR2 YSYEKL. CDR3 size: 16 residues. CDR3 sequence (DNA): TGCGCCAGCTGCCTAGCCTCCCTGACCCCGTGGCACGAGCAGTACTTC. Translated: CASCLASLTPWHEQYF.

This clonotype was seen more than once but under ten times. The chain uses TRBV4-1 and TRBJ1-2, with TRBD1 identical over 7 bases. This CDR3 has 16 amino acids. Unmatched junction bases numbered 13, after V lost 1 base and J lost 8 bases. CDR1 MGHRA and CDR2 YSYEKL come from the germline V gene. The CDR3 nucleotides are TGCGCCAGCAGCCAAGCGGGGCGAGGGGGCCAAGGGGGCTACACCTTC. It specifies CASSQAGRGGQGGYTF.

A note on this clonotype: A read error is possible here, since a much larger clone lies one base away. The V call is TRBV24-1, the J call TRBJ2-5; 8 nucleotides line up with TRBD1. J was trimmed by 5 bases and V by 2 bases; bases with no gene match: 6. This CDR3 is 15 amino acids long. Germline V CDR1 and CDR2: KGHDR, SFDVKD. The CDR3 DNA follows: TGTGCCACCAGTGATTCGGACAGGGCTGGGGAGACCCAGTACTTC. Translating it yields CATSDSDRAGETQYF.

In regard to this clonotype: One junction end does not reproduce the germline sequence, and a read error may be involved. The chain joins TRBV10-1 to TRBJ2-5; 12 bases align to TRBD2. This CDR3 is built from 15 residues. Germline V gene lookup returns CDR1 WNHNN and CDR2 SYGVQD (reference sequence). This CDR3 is CACSETLAGGETQYF. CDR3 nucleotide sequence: TGCGCCTGCAGTGAGACACTAGCGGGAGGAGAGACCCAGTACTTC.

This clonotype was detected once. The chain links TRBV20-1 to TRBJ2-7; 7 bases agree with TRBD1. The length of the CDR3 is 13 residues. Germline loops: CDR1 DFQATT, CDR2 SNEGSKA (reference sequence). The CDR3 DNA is TGCAACGCAACCCGGGACAGTAGCTACGAGCAGTACTTC. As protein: CNATRDSSYEQYF.

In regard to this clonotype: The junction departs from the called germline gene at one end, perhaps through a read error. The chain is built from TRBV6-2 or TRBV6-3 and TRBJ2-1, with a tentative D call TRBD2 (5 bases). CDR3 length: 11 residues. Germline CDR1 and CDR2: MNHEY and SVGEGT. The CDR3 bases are TGTTCCAGCACGAGGGCCCGGGAGCAGTTCTTC. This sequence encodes CSSTRAREQFF.

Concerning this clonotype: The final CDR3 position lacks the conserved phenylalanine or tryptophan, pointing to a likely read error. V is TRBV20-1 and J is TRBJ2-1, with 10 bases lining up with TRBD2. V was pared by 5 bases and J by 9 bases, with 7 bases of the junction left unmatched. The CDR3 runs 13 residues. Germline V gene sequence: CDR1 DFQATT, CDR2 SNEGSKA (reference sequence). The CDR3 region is CSAPSGGRIEQFL. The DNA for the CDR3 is TGCAGTGCTCCTAGCGGGGGACGGATTGAGCAGTTCTTA.

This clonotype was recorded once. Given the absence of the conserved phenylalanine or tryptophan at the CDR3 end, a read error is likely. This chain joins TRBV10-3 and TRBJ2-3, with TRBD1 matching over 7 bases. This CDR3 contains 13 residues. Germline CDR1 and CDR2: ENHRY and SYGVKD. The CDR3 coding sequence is TGTACCATCAGTGCAGGGACAGCGGAGACGCAGTATTTA. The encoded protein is CTISAGTAETQYL.

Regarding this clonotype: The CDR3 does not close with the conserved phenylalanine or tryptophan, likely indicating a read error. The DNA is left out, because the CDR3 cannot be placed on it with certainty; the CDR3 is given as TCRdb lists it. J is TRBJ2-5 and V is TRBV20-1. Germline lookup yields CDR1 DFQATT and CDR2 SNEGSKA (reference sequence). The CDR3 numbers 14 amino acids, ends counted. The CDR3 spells CSAPIDRLLKTQYL.

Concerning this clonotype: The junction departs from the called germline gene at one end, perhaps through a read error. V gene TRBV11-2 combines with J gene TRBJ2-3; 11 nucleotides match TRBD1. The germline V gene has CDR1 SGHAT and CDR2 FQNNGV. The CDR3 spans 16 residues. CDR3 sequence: CASSWRDRGGSDMQYF. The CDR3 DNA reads TGTGCCAGCAGCTGGAGGGACAGGGGGGGCTCAGATATGCAGTATTTT.

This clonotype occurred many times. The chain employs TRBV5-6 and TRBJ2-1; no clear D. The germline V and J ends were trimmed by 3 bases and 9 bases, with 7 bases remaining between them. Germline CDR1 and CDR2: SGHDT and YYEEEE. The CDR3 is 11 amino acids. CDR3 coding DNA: TGTGCCAGCAGCTGGGTCGGTGAGCAGTTCTTC. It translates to CASSWVGEQFF. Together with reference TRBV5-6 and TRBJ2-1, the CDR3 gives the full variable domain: DAGVTQSPTHLIKTRGQQVTLRCSPKSGHDTVSWYQQALGQGPQFIFQYYEEEERQRGNFPDRFSGHQFPNYSSELNVNALLLGDSALYLCASSWVGEQFFGPGTRLTVL.

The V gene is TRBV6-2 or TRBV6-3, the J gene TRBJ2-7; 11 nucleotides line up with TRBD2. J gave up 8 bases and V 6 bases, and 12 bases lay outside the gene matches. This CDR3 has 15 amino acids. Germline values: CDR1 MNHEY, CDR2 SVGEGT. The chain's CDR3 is CASSPSGGRSYKQYF. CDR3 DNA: TGTGCCAGCAGCCCTAGCGGGGGGCGTTCCTATAAGCAGTACTTC.

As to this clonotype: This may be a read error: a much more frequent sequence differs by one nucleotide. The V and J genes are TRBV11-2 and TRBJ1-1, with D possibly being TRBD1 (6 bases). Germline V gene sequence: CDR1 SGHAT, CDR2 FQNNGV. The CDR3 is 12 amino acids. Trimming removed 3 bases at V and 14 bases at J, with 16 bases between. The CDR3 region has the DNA TGTGCCAGCAGCTTTGGGGACACTGAAACGTTCTTT. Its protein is CASSFGDTETFF.

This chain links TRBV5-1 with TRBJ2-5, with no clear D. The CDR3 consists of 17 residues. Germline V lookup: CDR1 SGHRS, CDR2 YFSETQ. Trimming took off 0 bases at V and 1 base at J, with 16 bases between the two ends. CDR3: CASSLEGTLPSQETQYF. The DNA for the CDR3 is TGCGCCAGCAGCTTGGAAGGTACTTTGCCTTCCCAAGAGACCCAGTACTTC.

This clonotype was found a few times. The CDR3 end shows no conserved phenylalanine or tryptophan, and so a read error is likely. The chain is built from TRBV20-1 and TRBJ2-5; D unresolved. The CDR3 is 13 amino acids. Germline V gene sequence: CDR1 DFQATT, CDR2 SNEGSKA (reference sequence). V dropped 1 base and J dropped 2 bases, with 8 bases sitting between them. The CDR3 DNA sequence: TGCAGTGCTAGAGCCCCTGGACAAGAGACCCAGTACTTA. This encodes CSARAPGQETQYL.

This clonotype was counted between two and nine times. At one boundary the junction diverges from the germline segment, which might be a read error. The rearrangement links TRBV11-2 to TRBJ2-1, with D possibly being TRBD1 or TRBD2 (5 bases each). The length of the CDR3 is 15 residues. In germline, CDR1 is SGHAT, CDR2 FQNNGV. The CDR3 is CASSLMLAGIDEQFF. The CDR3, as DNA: TGTGCCAGCAGCTTAATGCTAGCAGGGATTGATGAGCAGTTCTTT.

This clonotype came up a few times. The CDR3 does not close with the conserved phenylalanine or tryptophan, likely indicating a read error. CDR3 nucleotide sequence: TGTGCCAACACCACAATGACTAGCGGTTCCTACGAGCAGTACCTC. This sequence encodes CANTTMTSGSYEQYL. This rearrangement joins TRBV6-2 or TRBV6-3 to TRBJ2-7; 9 nucleotides match TRBD2. The ends lost 10 bases at V and 1 base at J; junction bases unmatched: 11. This CDR3 spans 15 amino acids. The germline V gene has CDR1 MNHEY and CDR2 SVGEGT.

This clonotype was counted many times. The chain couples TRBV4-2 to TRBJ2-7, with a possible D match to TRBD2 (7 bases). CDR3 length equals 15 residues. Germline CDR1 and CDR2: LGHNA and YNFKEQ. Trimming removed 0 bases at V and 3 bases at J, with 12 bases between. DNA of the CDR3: TGTGCCAGCAGCCAAGAGTGGGGGGGCAGCTACGAGCAGTACTTC. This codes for CASSQEWGGSYEQYF.

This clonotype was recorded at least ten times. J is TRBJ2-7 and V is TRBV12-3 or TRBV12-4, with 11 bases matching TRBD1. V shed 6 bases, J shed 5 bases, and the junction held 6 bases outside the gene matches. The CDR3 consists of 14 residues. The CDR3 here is CASRGQGARHEQYF. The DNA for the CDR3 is TGTGCCAGCAGAGGACAGGGGGCGCGCCACGAGCAGTACTTC.

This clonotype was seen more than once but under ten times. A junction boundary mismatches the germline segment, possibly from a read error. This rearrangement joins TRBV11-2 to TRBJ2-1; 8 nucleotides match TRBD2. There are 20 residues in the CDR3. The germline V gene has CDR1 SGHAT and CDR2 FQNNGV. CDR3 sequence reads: CASSLGQFRGTSGMANEQLF. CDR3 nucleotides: TGTGCCAGTAGCTTAGGACAGTTCAGAGGCACTAGCGGAATGGCCAATGAGCAGCTCTTC.

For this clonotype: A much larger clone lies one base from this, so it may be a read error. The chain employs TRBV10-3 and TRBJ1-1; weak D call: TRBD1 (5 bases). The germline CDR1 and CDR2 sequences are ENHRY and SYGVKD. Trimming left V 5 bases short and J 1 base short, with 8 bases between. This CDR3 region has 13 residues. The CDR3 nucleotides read TGTGCCATCAGTTGGGGACGGAACACTGAAGCTTTCTTT. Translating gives CAISWGRNTEAFF.

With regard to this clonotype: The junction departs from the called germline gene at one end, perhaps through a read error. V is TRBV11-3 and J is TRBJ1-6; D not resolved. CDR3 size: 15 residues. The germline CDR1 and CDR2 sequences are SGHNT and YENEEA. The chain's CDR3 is CVSSLEGWRNSHLHF. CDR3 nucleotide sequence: TGTGTCAGCAGCTTGGAAGGGTGGCGGAATTCACACCTCCACTTT.

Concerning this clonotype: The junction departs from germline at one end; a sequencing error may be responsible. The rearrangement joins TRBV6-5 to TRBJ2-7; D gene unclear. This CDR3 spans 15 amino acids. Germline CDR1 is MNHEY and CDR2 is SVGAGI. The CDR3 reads CAISLIPGSSYERYF. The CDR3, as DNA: TGTGCCATCAGCTTGATTCCGGGCAGTTCCTACGAGCGGTACTTC.